Sequencing of this TCR beta chain was carried out in a study of T cell responses to AZD1222 COVID-19 vaccine. As for the study in general: Second doses at about 4 or about 12 weeks were pooled. General study points: Spike-specific TCR depth and breadth grew after two AZD1222 doses.

V was clipped by 0 bases and J by 0 bases, with 7 bases between them. The CDR3 is 15 amino acids. Germline V gives CDR1 SGHKS, CDR2 YYEKEE (reference sequence). Comments on this clone: Its cognate antigen is unknown.

Libraries were prepared by immunoSEQ multiplex PCR; TCRdb keeps only in-frame clonotypes and omits some of them. The sample records approximately 100,000 clones, approximately 90% being singletons. The sample consisted of peripheral blood, taken on day 0 of AZD1222 vaccination. The chain carries TRBV5-5 and TRBJ2-1; either TRBD1 or TRBD2 may supply D (5 bases each). The clonotype comes from an adult in good health. The CDR3 nucleotides are TGTGCCAGCAGCTTGGGGGGGAGCTCCTACAATGAGCAGTTCTTC. The encoded protein is CASSLGGSSYNEQFF.